Included here is one T cell receptor (beta chain) sequence, with context. This sample is drawn from a study of blood T cell repertoires in COVID-19. Turning to the study itself: Samples of COVID-19 (acute and convalescent) were obtained from the United States, Italy and Spain. From T cells, B-cell-depleted T cells, or PBMCs came the material, which was cDNA or gDNA.

This table comes from immunoSEQ multiplex PCR, and its TCRdb copy is limited to in-frame clones, with some not included. The repertoire holds roughly 280,000 clones, with 85% to 90% as singletons. Participant ages covered roughly 18 to 89 years across about two dozen US areas. For recovered donors of Cohort 3, there were two negative PCRs, clearance, or symptom resolution. Trimming at V came to 6 bases and at J to 2 bases, leaving 7 bases not matched to a gene. Per germline, CDR1 MDHEN and CDR2 SYDVKM. CDR3 size: 15 residues. J is TRBJ2-3 and V is TRBV28, with TRBD2 matching over 8 bases. Sample: PBMCs or T cells enriched from blood (not recorded which). This clonotype originated in a woman aged 18-29 years who had recovered from COVID-19. The CDR3 coding sequence is TGTGCCAGCAGCGTCAGCGGGGGAGTCACAGATACGCAGTATTTT. Encoded protein: CASSVSGGVTDTQYF.